The T cell receptor (beta chain) described here comes from a study of T cell responses to AZD1222 COVID-19 vaccine. Study outcomes and limitations: Clonal diversity was possibly underestimated, and the donors were mostly white British, with more females. When two AZD1222 doses had been given, Spike-specific TCR breadth and depth rose.

Profiled with immunoSEQ multiplex PCR; TCRdb holds only in-frame clones, not every one. This table has about 130,000 clones, 85% to 95% appearing once. With regard to this clone: Its antigen is as yet unknown.

The CDR3 length is 17 residues. Losses at the gene ends were 1 base for V and 6 bases for J; bases not matched to a gene: 11. CDR1 is LNHNV and CDR2 is YYDKDF in the germline V gene (reference sequence). This TCR came from an adult in good health. This specimen was peripheral blood, taken on day 0 of AZD1222 vaccination. The chain combines TRBV15 with TRBJ2-1, with 8 nucleotides matching TRBD2. The CDR3 nucleotides read TGTGCCACCAGCAGAGGCGGGGGTAGCGGGATGTCCAATGAGCAGTTCTTC. It translates to CATSRGGGSGMSNEQFF.